A single sample gave rise to the 30 T cell receptor beta chains below, sequenced in a study of T cell responses to AZD1222 COVID-19 vaccine. Here immunoSEQ multiplex PCR was the method, and the copy in TCRdb shows in-frame clones only, minus some. The profile shows approximately 220,000 clones, about 93% of them singletons. Sequences were derived from peripheral blood, sampled on day 0 of MenACWY control vaccination. All receptors derive from an adult in good health.

The chain employs TRBV7-2 and TRBJ2-2, with 7 bases aligning to TRBD1. CDR3 length: 18 residues. V lost 1 base to trimming and J lost 5 bases; unmatched junction nucleotides: 13. Germline V gene sequence: CDR1 SGHTA, CDR2 FQGNSA. CDR3: CASSLEASQGVRTGELFF. DNA for the CDR3: TGTGCCAGCAGCTTAGAGGCTAGTCAGGGGGTGAGAACCGGGGAGCTGTTTTTT.

CDR3 nucleotide sequence: TGCAGCGTGGTCTCCCAGGGGACGAGCTCCTACGAGCAGTACTTC. This translates into CSVVSQGTSSYEQYF. The chain joins TRBV29-1 to TRBJ2-7; D perhaps matches TRBD1 (6 bases). Trimming took off 6 bases at V and 0 bases at J, with 18 bases between the two ends. Germline assignment: CDR1 SQVTM and CDR2 ANQGSEA. The CDR3 has 15 residues.

Concerning this clone itself: This CDR3 is also generated by other DNA sequences in the sample. This CDR3 reads CASSEGEKLFF. The CDR3 DNA reads as TGTGCCAGCAGTGAGGGGGAAAAACTGTTTTTT. The rearrangement links TRBV2 to TRBJ1-4; D not resolved. The germline V and J ends were trimmed by 3 bases and 8 bases, with 4 bases remaining between them. The CDR3 length is 11 residues. CDR1 is SNHLY and CDR2 is FYNNEI in the germline V gene.

The chain employs TRBV27 and TRBJ2-7; 7 bases are shared with TRBD2. CDR3 length: 15 residues. V was pared by 6 bases and J by 5 bases, with 13 bases of the junction left unmatched. Per germline, CDR1 MNHEY and CDR2 SMNVEV (reference sequence). The CDR3 loop reads CASSPGGLRVNEQYF. DNA of the CDR3: TGTGCCAGCAGCCCCGGGGGGTTGCGTGTCAACGAGCAGTACTTC.

V and J are TRBV19 and TRBJ1-5; D may be TRBD1 (5 bases). CDR3 length equals 14 residues. V was trimmed by 8 bases and J by 0 bases, leaving 11 bases between them. Germline lookup yields CDR1 LNHDA and CDR2 SQIVND (reference sequence). This chain's CDR3 is CASADRHSNQPQHF. CDR3 sequence (DNA): TGTGCCAGTGCTGACAGACATAGCAATCAGCCCCAGCATTTT.

This clone was seen only once. This rearrangement joins TRBV6-1 to TRBJ1-5; the D gene is possibly TRBD1 (6 bases). From germline, CDR1 is MNHNS and CDR2 SASEGT. The CDR3 is 15 residues long. The ends were cut back, 3 bases at V and 2 bases at J, with 11 bases in the middle. This CDR3 reads CASSDTGKGNQPQHF. CDR3 sequence (DNA): TGTGCCAGCAGTGACACAGGGAAGGGCAATCAGCCCCAGCATTTT.

This chain connects TRBV3-1 (or the pseudogene TRBV3-2) to TRBJ1-1; D is uncertain. Germline CDR1 LGHDT, CDR2 YNNKEL (reference sequence). The CDR3 loop spans 12 amino acids. Trimming left V 7 bases short and J 6 bases short, with 12 bases between. CDR3 DNA: TGTGCCAGCACTTCCAGTGGCGCTGAAGCTTTCTTT. Protein: CASTSSGAEAFF.

This clone appeared a single time. Here the CDR3 DNA reads TGTGCCAGCAGCAGGCAGGGATTCTCTGAAGCTTTCTTT. Its protein product is CASSRQGFSEAFF. This sequence joins TRBV7-9 and TRBJ1-1; possible D gene TRBD1, 5 bases. With 5 bases removed from V and 6 bases from J, the gap between germline ends came to 13 bases. This CDR3 spans 13 amino acids. Germline V CDR1 and CDR2: SEHNR, FQNEAQ (reference sequence). Using reference TRBV7-9 and TRBJ1-1 for the parts outside the CDR3, the full variable domain is DTGVSQNPRHKITKRGQNVTFRCDPISEHNRLYWYRQTLGQGPEFLTYFQNEAQLEKSRLLSDRFSAERPKGSFSTLEIQRTEQGDSAMYLCASSRQGFSEAFFGQGTRLTVV.

V and J are TRBV6-6 and TRBJ2-7, with D possibly TRBD2 on 6 matching bases. CDR3 length: 12 amino acids. Germline CDR1 MNHNY, CDR2 SVGAGI (reference sequence). With 5 bases removed from V and 4 bases from J, the gap between germline ends came to 9 bases. Here the CDR3 DNA reads TGTGCCAGCAGTCCGGGGGATTACGAGCAGTACTTC. The encoded protein is CASSPGDYEQYF.

V and J are TRBV4-1 and TRBJ1-1; D uncertain. The germline V gene has CDR1 MGHRA and CDR2 YSYEKL. Trimming shortened V by 0 bases and J by 3 bases, and 14 bases separated the two germline ends. The CDR3 runs 16 residues. DNA for the CDR3: TGCGCCAGCAGCCAAGATGGGCTGGAGAGGTACACTGAAGCTTTCTTT. Translating gives CASSQDGLERYTEAFF.

This clone has only one observation. The chain couples TRBV7-9 to TRBJ1-1; D may be TRBD1 (6 bases). Germline loops: CDR1 SEHNR, CDR2 FQNEAQ (reference sequence). Trimming shortened V by 5 bases and J by 1 base, and 11 bases separated the two germline ends. The CDR3 is made up of 14 amino acids. The CDR3 here is CASSRLQGNTEAFF. The CDR3 bases are TGTGCCAGCAGCAGGTTACAGGGGAACACTGAAGCTTTCTTT.

This clone was detected only a few times. Other DNA sequences in this specimen translate into the identical CDR3. The gene calls are TRBV19 and TRBJ1-1; 9 nucleotides line up with TRBD1. From germline, CDR1 is LNHDA and CDR2 SQIVND (reference sequence). The junction had 1 base not matched to a gene; V was cut back by 4 bases and J by 1 base. This CDR3 has 14 residues. The CDR3 sequence: CASSNRGRNTEAFF. DNA of the CDR3: TGTGCCAGTAGTAACAGGGGGCGGAACACTGAAGCTTTCTTT.

The chain is built from TRBV3-1 (or the pseudogene TRBV3-2) and TRBJ2-1; D is perhaps TRBD1 (6 bases). CDR1 and CDR2 (germline): LGHDT, YNNKEL (reference sequence). The CDR3 runs 15 residues. The V end was cut by 0 bases, the J end by 4 bases, with 10 bases between. The CDR3 reads CASSQEMDRYNEQFF. The CDR3 bases are TGTGCCAGCAGCCAAGAGATGGACAGATACAATGAGCAGTTCTTC.

The chain carries TRBV5-1 and TRBJ1-2; weak D call: TRBD1 (6 bases). Trimming took 3 bases from V and 4 from J, leaving 13 bases between them. There are 14 residues in the CDR3. The germline V gene has CDR1 SGHRS and CDR2 YFSETQ. The CDR3 sequence is CASSSWDTTYGYTF. Here the CDR3 DNA reads TGCGCCAGCAGCTCGTGGGACACCACCTATGGCTACACCTTC.

The gene calls are TRBV2 and TRBJ1-6; D is unclear. V was clipped by 2 bases and J by 9 bases, with 2 bases between them. In germline, CDR1 is SNHLY, CDR2 FYNNEI. CDR3 length equals 11 residues. The CDR3 loop is CASSEISPLHF. CDR3 DNA: TGTGCCAGCAGTGAAATTTCACCCCTCCACTTT.

This chain joins TRBV4-1 and TRBJ1-4, with 8 bases lining up with TRBD1. Germline values: CDR1 MGHRA, CDR2 YSYEKL. This CDR3 contains 19 residues. V shed 2 bases, J shed 4 bases, and the junction held 15 bases outside the gene matches. In nucleotides, the CDR3 is TGCGCCAGCAGCCAAATGCTATCGCAGGGGGCGCGATTTAATGAAAAACTGTTTTTT. Its protein product is CASSQMLSQGARFNEKLFF.

The chain joins TRBV18 to TRBJ1-1; maybe TRBD1 (6 bases). Looked up from germline, CDR1 is KGHSH and CDR2 is LQKENI. The CDR3 contains 16 residues. V lost 4 bases and J 1 base, leaving 16 bases between the germline ends. CDR3 amino acids: CASSRVGARSNTEAFF. CDR3 bases: TGTGCCAGCTCACGGGTGGGGGCGCGCTCGAACACTGAAGCTTTCTTT.

The rearrangement joins TRBV7-9 to TRBJ1-2; maybe TRBD1 (5 bases). CDR3 length: 15 residues. Trimming pared 5 bases from V and 8 bases from J, leaving 21 bases between. Germline V gene sequence: CDR1 SEHNR, CDR2 FQNEAQ (reference sequence). The CDR3 bases are TGTGCCAGCAGCAGAGTTGTGGAAGGGGCTGGGGGCTACACCTTC. Encoded protein: CASSRVVEGAGGYTF. The variable domain in full, with the rest retrieved from reference TRBV7-9 and TRBJ1-2, is DTGVSQNPRHKITKRGQNVTFRCDPISEHNRLYWYRQTLGQGPEFLTYFQNEAQLEKSRLLSDRFSAERPKGSFSTLEIQRTEQGDSAMYLCASSRVVEGAGGYTFGSGTRLTVV.

The J gene is TRBJ1-1, the V gene TRBV30; D unresolved. Trimming removed 0 bases from V and 2 bases from J, with 10 bases in between. CDR1 and CDR2 from the germline V gene are GTSNPN and SVGIG (reference sequence). The CDR3 runs to 14 residues. The CDR3 bases are TGTGCCTGGAGTGTACTACAGAGAAACACTGAAGCTTTCTTT. It codes for CAWSVLQRNTEAFF. Based on the CDR3 plus reference TRBV30 and TRBJ1-1, the full variable domain is SQTIHQWPATLVQPVGSPLSLECTVEGTSNPNLYWYRQAAGRGLQLLFYSVGIGQISSEVPQNLSASRPQDRQFILSSKKLLLSDSGFYLCAWSVLQRNTEAFFGQGTRLTVV.

The CDR3 here is CASPKPGANVLTF. The CDR3 DNA reads as TGTGCCAGCCCGAAGCCTGGGGCCAACGTCCTGACTTTC. This rearrangement joins TRBV5-4 to TRBJ2-6; no definite D call. V was cut by 7 bases and J by 2 bases, with 7 bases left in between. The CDR3 loop spans 13 amino acids. Germline loops: CDR1 SGHNT, CDR2 YYREEE (reference sequence).

The CDR3 reads CAWGGQGMPTYEQYF. The CDR3 coding sequence is TGTGCCTGGGGTGGCCAGGGTATGCCCACCTACGAGCAGTACTTC. The V and J genes are TRBV30 and TRBJ2-7; possible D gene TRBD1, 5 bases. The germline V gene encodes CDR1 GTSNPN and CDR2 SVGIG (reference sequence). V was clipped by 5 bases and J by 2 bases, with 19 bases between them. The CDR3 is made up of 15 amino acids.

The CDR3, as DNA: TGTGCCAGCAGCTGGGGACAGGCCTACTCCTACGAGCAGTACTTC. Amino acids: CASSWGQAYSYEQYF. V gene TRBV7-2 combines with J gene TRBJ2-7; 8 nucleotides agree with TRBD1. This CDR3 is built from 15 residues. The germline gives CDR1 SGHTA, CDR2 FQGNSA. Trimming cost V 4 bases and J 0 bases; bases outside gene matches: 5.

The chain couples TRBV28 to TRBJ1-2; TRBD1 matches at 7 bases. This CDR3 spans 13 amino acids. J gave up 8 bases and V 2 bases, and 5 bases lay outside the gene matches. Germline V gene data show CDR1 as MDHEN and CDR2 as SYDVKM. The CDR3 loop reads CASSLNYRGGYTF. CDR3 DNA sequence: TGTGCCAGCAGTTTAAACTACAGGGGCGGCTACACCTTC.

V is TRBV4-3 and J is TRBJ1-2; D gene ambiguous. The CDR3 extends over 16 amino acids. Germline V gives CDR1 LGHNA, CDR2 YSLEER. The V gene lost 0 bases and the J gene lost 8 bases, with 19 bases spanning the gap. The CDR3 nucleotides read TGCGCCAGCAGCCAAGATGCAGGCTCGGGAATATACGGCTACACCTTC. This sequence encodes CASSQDAGSGIYGYTF.

The chain carries TRBV5-3 and TRBJ1-5, with 8 bases lining up with TRBD1. TRBV5-3 is noted as an ORF with a role that remains uncertain. V lost 0 bases and J lost 2; bases outside the gene matches: 10. This CDR3 has 18 residues. CDR3: CARSLAWQGAVGNQPQHF. The CDR3, as DNA: TGTGCCAGAAGCTTGGCCTGGCAGGGGGCTGTAGGCAATCAGCCCCAGCATTTT.

This chain connects TRBV7-2 to TRBJ2-5; TRBD2 matches at 9 bases. This CDR3 has 16 residues. Germline CDR1 is SGHTA and CDR2 is FQGNSA. The ends lost 1 base at V and 2 bases at J; junction bases unmatched: 5. CDR3 amino acids: CASSLVSGGPQETQYF. CDR3 DNA sequence: TGTGCCAGCAGCTTAGTCAGCGGGGGGCCACAAGAGACCCAGTACTTC.

This clone was seen more than once but under ten times. The chain carries TRBV7-2 and TRBJ1-3; 7 bases are shared with TRBD1. This CDR3 spans 17 amino acids. CDR1 and CDR2 (germline): SGHTA, FQGNSA. Unmatched junction bases numbered 13, after V lost 4 bases and J lost 4 bases. CDR3 sequence reads: CASSSGLFAGGGNTIYF. As DNA, the CDR3 is TGTGCCAGCAGCTCAGGGTTATTTGCAGGGGGAGGAAACACCATATATTTT.

The J gene is TRBJ1-2, the V gene TRBV11-2; the match to TRBD1 covers 8 bases. The CDR3 totals 15 residues. V dropped 3 bases and J dropped 0; count of bases not matched to a gene: 3. Looked up from germline, CDR1 is SGHAT and CDR2 is FQNNGV. CDR3: CASSLDRAANYGYTF. For the CDR3, the DNA is TGTGCCAGCAGCTTGGACAGGGCCGCTAACTATGGCTACACCTTC.

The chain combines TRBV19 with TRBJ1-1; D gene uncertain. V was trimmed by 7 bases and J by 1 base, leaving 10 bases between them. The CDR3 length is 13 residues. Germline CDR1 LNHDA, CDR2 SQIVND (reference sequence). The CDR3 region is CASIAGWNTEAFF. The CDR3 DNA is TGTGCCAGTATTGCCGGGTGGAACACTGAAGCTTTCTTT.

The V call is TRBV6-1, the J call TRBJ2-5; TRBD1 might be the D (5 bases). This CDR3 is built from 13 residues. V lost 3 bases, J lost 5 bases, and 10 bases lay in between. Germline V gene lookup returns CDR1 MNHNS and CDR2 SASEGT. Here the CDR3 reads CASSDQGRETQYF. DNA of the CDR3: TGTGCCAGCAGTGACCAGGGTCGGGAGACCCAGTACTTC.